This section outlines one T cell receptor beta chain sequence together with its context. Its antigen is unidentified. Treatment noted: oral pan-JAK inhibitor, 5-10 mg twice daily. This record belongs to a study of CD8+ T cells in alopecia areata. Across the whole study: The drug, oral tofacitinib, was given to treated patients at 5 to 10 mg twice daily.

CDR1 and CDR2 (germline): MGHRA, YSYEKL. V was clipped by 0 bases and J by 2 bases, with 10 bases between them. CDR3 length: 15 amino acids. Study-wide points: Affected lesional scalp, above all in alopecia totalis/universalis, was more clonal than normal scalp. Numerous expanded lesional clones remained in scalp and blood during tofacitinib.

RNA was extracted and reverse transcribed into cDNA as the sequencing template. The repertoire was sequenced with immunoSEQ multiplex PCR; TCRdb's copy has only in-frame clones and lacks some. The table has approximately 180,000 clones, approximately 61% seen once. This sample comprised CD4+ T cells sorted from blood, obtained at week 24, from a patient treated with tofacitinib. The chain combines TRBV4-1 with TRBJ1-1; a weak D match, TRBD1 (5 bases). The receptor's source is a human donor with alopecia areata. Here the CDR3 reads CASSQEGDGNTEAFF. In DNA, the CDR3 is TGCGCCAGCAGCCAAGAAGGGGACGGAAACACTGAAGCTTTCTTT.